This T cell receptor beta chain comes out of a study of shared clonotypes between healthy human individuals. The overall study: Per donor, CD8 memory used one plate, CD8 naive used two, CD4 memory used three and CD4 naive used three.

Genomic DNA (from each subset) was split evenly across several immunoSEQ plates. The data were produced by immunoSEQ multiplex PCR, yet TCRdb's version contains in-frame clones alone and is incomplete. Here the sample spans under 1,900,000 clones, less than 99% being singletons. Division of CD4+ cells produced a CD45RA+ naive subset and a CD45RA-negative memory subset. The CDR3 spans 13 residues. The V gene's germline CDR1 is MNHNY and CDR2 SVGAGI (reference sequence). V was pared by 4 bases and J by 3 bases, with 7 bases between. The specimen sequenced was naive CD4+ T cells sorted from blood. Subset in this sample: CD45RA+ positively selected. This TCR was recovered from a man aged 25-45 years in good health. The genes are TRBV6-6 and TRBJ1-5; D is unresolved. CDR3 coding DNA: TGTGCCAGCAGTTCGGTGGCCAATCAGCCCCAGCATTTT. Translated: CASSSVANQPQHF.